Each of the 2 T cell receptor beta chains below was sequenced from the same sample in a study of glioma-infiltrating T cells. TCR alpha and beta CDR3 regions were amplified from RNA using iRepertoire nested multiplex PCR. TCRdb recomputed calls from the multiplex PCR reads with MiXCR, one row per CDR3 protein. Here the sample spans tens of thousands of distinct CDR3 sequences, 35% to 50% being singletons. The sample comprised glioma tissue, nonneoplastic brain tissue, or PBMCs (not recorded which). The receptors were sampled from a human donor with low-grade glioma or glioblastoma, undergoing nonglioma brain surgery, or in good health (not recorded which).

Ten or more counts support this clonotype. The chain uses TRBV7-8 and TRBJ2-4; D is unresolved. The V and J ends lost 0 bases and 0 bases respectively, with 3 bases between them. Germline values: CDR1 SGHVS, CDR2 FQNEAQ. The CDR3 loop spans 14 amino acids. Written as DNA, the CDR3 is TGTGCCAGCAGCTTAGCAGTAGCCAAAAACATTCAGTACTTC. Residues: CASSLAVAKNIQYF.

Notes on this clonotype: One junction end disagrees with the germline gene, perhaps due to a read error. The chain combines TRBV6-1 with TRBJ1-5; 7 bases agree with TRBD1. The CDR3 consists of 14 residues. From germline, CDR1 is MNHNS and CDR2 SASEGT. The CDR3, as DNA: TGTGCCAGCAGTCCTTGCAGGGGGGATCAGCCGCAGCATTTT. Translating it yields CASSPCRGDQPQHF.